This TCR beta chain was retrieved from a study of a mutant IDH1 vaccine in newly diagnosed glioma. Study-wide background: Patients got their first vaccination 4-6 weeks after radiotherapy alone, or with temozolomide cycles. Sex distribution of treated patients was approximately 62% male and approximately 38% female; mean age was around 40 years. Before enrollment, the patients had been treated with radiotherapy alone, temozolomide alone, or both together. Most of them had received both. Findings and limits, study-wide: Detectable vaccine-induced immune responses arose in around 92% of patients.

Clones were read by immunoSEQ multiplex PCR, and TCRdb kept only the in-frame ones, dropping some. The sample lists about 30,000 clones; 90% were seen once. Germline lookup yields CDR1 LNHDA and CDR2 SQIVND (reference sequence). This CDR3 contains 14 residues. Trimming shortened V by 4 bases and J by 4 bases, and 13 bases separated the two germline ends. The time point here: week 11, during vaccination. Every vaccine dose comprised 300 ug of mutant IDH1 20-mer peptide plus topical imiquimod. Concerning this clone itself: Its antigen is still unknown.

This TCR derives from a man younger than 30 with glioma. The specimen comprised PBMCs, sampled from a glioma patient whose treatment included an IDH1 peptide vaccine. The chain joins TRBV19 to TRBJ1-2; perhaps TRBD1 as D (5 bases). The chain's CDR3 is CASSTLSGGYGYTF. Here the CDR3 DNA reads TGTGCCAGTAGTACTCTTTCCGGGGGCTATGGCTACACCTTC. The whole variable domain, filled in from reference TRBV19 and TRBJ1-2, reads DGGITQSPKYLFRKEGQNVTLSCEQNLNHDAMYWYRQDPGQGLRLIYYSQIVNDFQKGDIAEGYSVSREKKESFPLTVTSAQKNPTAFYLCASSTLSGGYGYTFGSGTRLTVV.